The 11 T cell receptor beta chains given below trace back to one sample, sequenced in a study of OX40 agonist ivuxolimab in advanced cancers. Libraries were prepared by immunoSEQ multiplex PCR; TCRdb keeps only in-frame clonotypes and omits some of them. This table holds about 65,000 clones, more than 75% found once. Sequencing was performed on CD4+ or CD8+ T cells sorted from blood, taken in a trial of the OX40 agonist ivuxolimab. These TCRs come from an adult with an advanced solid tumor such as melanoma, head and neck, liver or kidney cancer.

This clone was seen a single time. V gene TRBV7-9 combines with J gene TRBJ2-5; 7 positions agree with TRBD2. The CDR3 runs to 13 residues. J was trimmed by 4 bases and V by 3 bases; bases with no gene match: 2. Germline CDR1 is SEHNR and CDR2 is FQNEAQ (reference sequence). The CDR3 DNA sequence: TGTGCCAGCAGCTTCGGGGGGAGAGAGACCCAGTACTTC. Its translation is CASSFGGRETQYF.

The V and J genes are TRBV10-3 and TRBJ1-6; TRBD1 is a possible D gene (5 bases). This CDR3 contains 17 residues. V shed 0 bases and J shed 0 bases, with 9 bases lying between them. Germline assignment: CDR1 ENHRY and CDR2 SYGVKD. In nucleotides, the CDR3 is TGTGCCATCAGTGAGTCGGCAGGGAGCTCCTATAATTCACCCCTCCACTTT. This gives the protein CAISESAGSSYNSPLHF.

The chain joins TRBV11-2 to TRBJ2-2, with D possibly matching TRBD2 (5 bases). This CDR3 spans 17 amino acids. Germline V lookup: CDR1 SGHAT, CDR2 FQNNGV. Trimming removed 1 base from V and 4 bases from J, with 16 bases in between. CDR3 in DNA: TGTGCCAGCAGCTTAGGGGTGTCGGGATCACGCACCGGGGAGCTGTTTTTT. Its translation is CASSLGVSGSRTGELFF.

The CDR3 loop reads CASRAEGDFNEQFF. In DNA, the CDR3 is TGTGCCAGCAGGGCGGAAGGGGATTTCAATGAGCAGTTCTTC. The gene calls are TRBV6-5 and TRBJ2-1; the D gene is possibly TRBD1 (5 bases). V was shortened by 6 bases and J by 6 bases, with 15 bases between the two germline ends. The germline gives CDR1 MNHEY, CDR2 SVGAGI. This CDR3 contains 14 residues.

The chain has TRBV7-3 and TRBJ2-1; the match to TRBD1 covers 8 bases. Germline lookup yields CDR1 SGHTA and CDR2 FQGTGA. The trim removed 5 bases at V and 0 bases at J, leaving 6 bases unmatched. The CDR3 has 16 residues. The CDR3 DNA reads TGTGCCAGCAGCCAAAGACAGGGGAGCTCCTACAATGAGCAGTTCTTC. Translated, it gives CASSQRQGSSYNEQFF.

The rearrangement joins TRBV10-3 to TRBJ2-3; 13 positions agree with TRBD2. The length of the CDR3 is 16 residues. Per germline, CDR1 ENHRY and CDR2 SYGVKD. Germline trimming cut 5 bases from V and 2 bases from J; bases unmatched to any gene: 4. In nucleotides, the CDR3 is TGTGCCATCAGTAGGACTAGCGGGGGCCCCACAGATACGCAGTATTTT. Its protein product is CAISRTSGGPTDTQYF.

The table lists this clone with a count of one. The chain carries TRBV5-4 and TRBJ2-7, with D unclear. Trimming left V 4 bases short and J 4 bases short, with 12 bases between. Per germline, CDR1 SGHNT and CDR2 YYREEE (reference sequence). The CDR3 covers 13 residues. The CDR3 nucleotides are TGTGCCAGCAGCACCAAGAACGAATACGAGCAGTACTTC. Residues: CASSTKNEYEQYF.

This clone has just a few counts. The J gene is TRBJ1-5, the V gene TRBV2; 8 positions match TRBD1. The germline CDR1 and CDR2 sequences are SNHLY and FYNNEI. Trimming at V came to 5 bases and at J to 3 bases, leaving 3 bases not matched to a gene. The CDR3 length is 14 residues. The CDR3 spells CASSWDRPNQPQHF. The DNA for the CDR3 is TGTGCCAGCAGTTGGGACAGGCCCAATCAGCCCCAGCATTTT. Full variable domain (remainder filled in from reference TRBV2 and TRBJ1-5): EPEVTQTPSHQVTQMGQEVILRCVPISNHLYFYWYRQILGQKVEFLVSFYNNEISEKSEIFDDQFSVERPDGSNFTLKIRSTKLEDSAMYFCASSWDRPNQPQHFGDGTRLSIL.

The count of this clone is one. Its ends do not fully match the called genes, so a read error is possible. This chain connects TRBV7-7 to TRBJ2-5; 13 nucleotides match TRBD2. Germline V gene sequence: CDR1 SSHAT, CDR2 FNYEAQ (reference sequence). The CDR3 totals 16 residues. The CDR3 DNA follows: TGTGCTAGCAGCCCCCGACTAGCGGGGGGCCAAGAGACCCAGTACTTC. The encoded protein is CASSPRLAGGQETQYF. The full variable domain, its missing parts supplied by reference TRBV7-7 and TRBJ2-5, is GAGVSQSPRYKVTKRGQDVTLRCDPISSHATLYWYQQALGQGPEFLTYFNYEAQPDKSGLPSDRFSAERPEGSISTLTIQRTEQRDSAMYRCASSPRLAGGQETQYFGPGTRLLVL.

The chain links TRBV5-1 to TRBJ1-2; D remains unclear. Looked up from germline, CDR1 is SGHRS and CDR2 is YFSETQ. The germline V and J ends were trimmed by 2 bases and 6 bases, with 14 bases remaining between them. The CDR3 extends over 14 amino acids. The CDR3 sequence: CASSFRTQVDGYTF. The CDR3 nucleotides are TGCGCCAGCAGCTTCCGGACTCAAGTCGATGGCTACACCTTC.

The count of this clone is one. The V call is TRBV5-1, the J call TRBJ1-1; D is unresolved. The length of the CDR3 is 15 residues. Trimming shortened V by 4 bases and J by 2 bases, and 15 bases separated the two germline ends. Germline V gene sequence: CDR1 SGHRS, CDR2 YFSETQ. This chain's CDR3 is CASSRNVVGNTEAFF. In DNA, the CDR3 is TGCGCCAGCAGCAGAAACGTCGTTGGAAACACTGAAGCTTTCTTT.